This TCR beta chain was captured in a study of cytomegalovirus exposure and HLA in healthy donors. Study-level results: Apart from CMV serostatus, no immune exposure information was available. Later analysis associated a missense DCLRE1C variant with TCR beta V- and J-gene trimming.

This clone was picked up one time. Its antigen is still unknown. PCR employed 60 Vbeta and 13 Jbeta primers. Method: immunoSEQ multiplex PCR; TCRdb's copy keeps in-frame clones and lacks some. This table has roughly 100,000 clones, over 70% appearing once. The receptor was derived from a man aged 18 to 29 in good health and CMV-seropositive. Sequenced: PBMCs.

The CDR3 here is CASRYGKGGTEAFF. Here the CDR3 DNA reads TGTGCCAGTAGATATGGTAAGGGAGGCACTGAAGCTTTCTTT. This sequence joins TRBV19 and TRBJ1-1; D unclear. The CDR3 spans 14 residues. From germline, CDR1 is LNHDA and CDR2 SQIVND (reference sequence). Trimming shortened V by 6 bases and J by 4 bases, and 15 bases separated the two germline ends.